Listed below are T cell receptor beta chains from one sample, sequenced in a study of shared clonotypes between healthy human individuals. The repertoire was sequenced with immunoSEQ multiplex PCR; TCRdb's copy has only in-frame clones and lacks some. The table lists about 690,000 clones, around 91% of them singletons. Sequencing used memory CD8+ T cells from PBMCs. Receptors originate from a man in his late teens or twenties in good health. Some clones in this sample may be carry-over from other donors' samples. Each CDR3 is given with its conserved first and last residue. A D gene is named only where the DNA matches it firmly. Size is stated for part of the rows, as once, few or many counts, or as a class when the clone is expanded.

d_call: .
clone_size: .
j_call: TRBJ1-3
v_call: TRBV7-9
cdr3_nt: TGTGCCGCTGTGAAAGGGCTGGTAGCCGGAAACACCATATATTTT
cdr3_aa: CAAVKGLVAGNTIYF

d_call: .
clone_size: .
j_call: TRBJ2-3
v_call: TRBV9
cdr3_nt: TGTGCCAGCAGCGTAGGCGGCGGGACTTTCACAGATACGCAGTATTTT
cdr3_aa: CASSVGGGTFTDTQYF

d_call: TRBD1
clone_size: .
j_call: TRBJ1-1
v_call: TRBV7-9
cdr3_nt: TGTGCCAGCGGCCTACCCTTAACAGGGGGAGACACTGAAGCTTTCTTT
cdr3_aa: CASGLPLTGGDTEAFF

d_call: .
clone_size: .
j_call: TRBJ2-7
v_call: TRBV2
cdr3_nt: TGTGCCACCGTTGGACGCCACGAGCAGTACTTC
cdr3_aa: CATVGRHEQYF

d_call: .
clone_size: few
j_call: TRBJ1-1
v_call: TRBV4-2
cdr3_nt: TGTGCCAGCAGCCCATCGGCAAGAACTGAAGCTTTCTTT
cdr3_aa: CASSPSARTEAFF

d_call: .
clone_size: .
j_call: TRBJ2-7
v_call: TRBV4-2
cdr3_nt: TGTGCCAGCAGCCAAGATGGGGTGACTAGTAGAGACGAGCAGTACTTC
cdr3_aa: CASSQDGVTSRDEQYF

d_call: .
clone_size: .
j_call: TRBJ2-7
v_call: TRBV11-2
cdr3_nt: TGTGCCAGCAGCACCGCCTACGAGCAGTACTTC
cdr3_aa: CASSTAYEQYF

d_call: .
clone_size: .
j_call: TRBJ2-7
v_call: TRBV5-6
cdr3_nt: TGTGCCAGCAGCTTGGGGGGCTACGAGCAGTACTTC
cdr3_aa: CASSLGGYEQYF

d_call: .
clone_size: few
j_call: TRBJ1-5
v_call: TRBV13
cdr3_nt: TGTGCCAGCAGCTTAAGTTCGACAAGGAATCAGCCCCAGCATTTT
cdr3_aa: CASSLSSTRNQPQHF

d_call: TRBD2
clone_size: .
j_call: TRBJ2-1
v_call: TRBV7-9
cdr3_nt: TGTGCCAGCAGCCAGGGGACTAGCGTGAACAATGAGCAGTTCTTC
cdr3_aa: CASSQGTSVNNEQFF

d_call: .
clone_size: few
j_call: TRBJ1-1
v_call: TRBV29-1
cdr3_nt: TGCAGCGCCCTTGGTGGCAGGAACACTGAAGCTTTCTTT
cdr3_aa: CSALGGRNTEAFF

d_call: .
clone_size: .
j_call: TRBJ2-7
v_call: TRBV11-2
cdr3_nt: TGTGCCAGCAGCTTAGATCCTTCCAGGGGCTACGAGCAGTACTTC
cdr3_aa: CASSLDPSRGYEQYF

d_call: TRBD1
clone_size: .
j_call: TRBJ2-7
v_call: TRBV6-6
cdr3_nt: TGTGCCAGCAGCTCCATACAGGGGGGCACCTACGAGCAGTACTTC
cdr3_aa: CASSSIQGGTYEQYF

d_call: .
clone_size: .
j_call: TRBJ2-7
v_call: TRBV21-1
cdr3_nt: TGTGCCAGCAGCGCCTACCAGGGGTTCACATACGAGCAGTACTTC
cdr3_aa: CASSAYQGFTYEQYF

d_call: .
clone_size: .
j_call: TRBJ1-1
v_call: TRBV5-5
cdr3_nt: TGTGCCAGCAGCCAACCACATGCTGAAGCTTTCTTT
cdr3_aa: CASSQPHAEAFF

d_call: .
clone_size: .
j_call: TRBJ2-3
v_call: TRBV19
cdr3_nt: TGTGCCAGTAGTATAGAAGGAGGGCCTAGCACAGATACGCAGTATTTT
cdr3_aa: CASSIEGGPSTDTQYF

d_call: TRBD1
clone_size: few
j_call: TRBJ1-2
v_call: TRBV7-9
cdr3_nt: TGTGCCAGCAGCCATGACAGGGCCGCGCTCTATGGCTACACCTTC
cdr3_aa: CASSHDRAALYGYTF

d_call: .
clone_size: .
j_call: TRBJ2-1
v_call: TRBV27
cdr3_nt: TGTGCCAGCAGACAACTCCGGGGCAGCTCCTACAATGAGCAGTTCTTC
cdr3_aa: CASRQLRGSSYNEQFF

d_call: .
clone_size: .
j_call: TRBJ2-2
v_call: TRBV7-6
cdr3_nt: TGTGCCAGCAGCCCCCAAGACACCGGGGAGCTGTTTTTT
cdr3_aa: CASSPQDTGELFF

d_call: TRBD2
clone_size: few
j_call: TRBJ2-2
v_call: TRBV7-8
cdr3_nt: TGTGCCAGCACCGAGACGTATAGACTAGCGGGAGGGGACGGGGAGCTGTTTTTT
cdr3_aa: CASTETYRLAGGDGELFF

d_call: TRBD1
clone_size: .
j_call: TRBJ2-1
v_call: TRBV27
cdr3_nt: TGTGCCAGCAGTCCGCTCTACCGGGACAGGGTATGGAATGAGCAGTTCTTC
cdr3_aa: CASSPLYRDRVWNEQFF

d_call: .
clone_size: once
j_call: TRBJ1-2
v_call: TRBV4-3
cdr3_nt: TGCGCCAGCAGCCAAGAAGGACGGCCCCACTATGGCTACACCTTC
cdr3_aa: CASSQEGRPHYGYTF

d_call: .
clone_size: once
j_call: TRBJ2-7
v_call: TRBV5-6
cdr3_nt: TGTGCCAGCAGCCCCGACCCGGGTTACGAGCAGTACTTC
cdr3_aa: CASSPDPGYEQYF

d_call: TRBD1
clone_size: .
j_call: TRBJ1-1
v_call: TRBV2
cdr3_nt: TGTGCCAGCAGTTTTACGGGACAGGCGAACACTGAAGCTTTCTTT
cdr3_aa: CASSFTGQANTEAFF

d_call: .
clone_size: .
j_call: TRBJ2-7
v_call: TRBV28
cdr3_nt: TGTGCCAGCAGTTTACCTGCCGGGACGGATCCCTACGAGCAGTACTTC
cdr3_aa: CASSLPAGTDPYEQYF

d_call: .
clone_size: .
j_call: TRBJ2-1
v_call: TRBV30
cdr3_nt: TGTGCCTGGAGTGGCCAGGGGTATGAGCAGTTCTTC
cdr3_aa: CAWSGQGYEQFF

d_call: .
clone_size: .
j_call: TRBJ2-5
v_call: TRBV11-2
cdr3_nt: TGTGCCAGCAGCGGACGATTAGCCGGGAGAGAGACCCAGTACTTC
cdr3_aa: CASSGRLAGRETQYF

d_call: .
clone_size: .
j_call: TRBJ2-1
v_call: TRBV9
cdr3_nt: TGTGCCAGCGGCCCGGGGGGCGGGAGCGCTGAGCAGTTCTTC
cdr3_aa: CASGPGGGSAEQFF

d_call: .
clone_size: .
j_call: TRBJ2-4
v_call: TRBV18
cdr3_nt: TGTGCCAGCTCACCGGGGACTCGGGTAGAAAACATTCAGTACTTC
cdr3_aa: CASSPGTRVENIQYF

d_call: .
clone_size: once
j_call: TRBJ1-2
v_call: TRBV11-1
cdr3_nt: TGTGCCAGCAGCCCCCTCCGGGGCCCTGGCTACACCTTC
cdr3_aa: CASSPLRGPGYTF

d_call: TRBD1
clone_size: .
j_call: TRBJ1-3
v_call: TRBV28
cdr3_nt: TGTGCCAGCAGTGCAGGGGGTAACACCATATATTTT
cdr3_aa: CASSAGGNTIYF

d_call: .
clone_size: many
j_call: TRBJ2-7
v_call: TRBV15
cdr3_nt: TGTGCCACCAGCAGAGGAAATAGATACGAGCAGTACTTC
cdr3_aa: CATSRGNRYEQYF

d_call: .
clone_size: .
j_call: TRBJ2-5
v_call: TRBV5-1
cdr3_nt: TGCGCCAGCAGCTTGGCCGGACGCCTCGGAGAAACCCAGTACTTC
cdr3_aa: CASSLAGRLGETQYF

d_call: TRBD2
clone_size: .
j_call: TRBJ2-7
v_call: TRBV19
cdr3_nt: TGTGCCAGTAGTATACGGAGGGAGGGACCCTACGAGCAGTACTTC
cdr3_aa: CASSIRREGPYEQYF

d_call: .
clone_size: once
j_call: TRBJ1-4
v_call: TRBV5-8
cdr3_nt: TGTGCCAGCAGCCAAGGGACGCTAGACGAAAAACTGTTTTTT
cdr3_aa: CASSQGTLDEKLFF

d_call: .
clone_size: once
j_call: TRBJ1-1
v_call: TRBV6-1
cdr3_nt: TGTGCCAGCAGGGTAGGACGGATGAACACTGAAGCTTTCTTT
cdr3_aa: CASRVGRMNTEAFF

d_call: .
clone_size: .
j_call: TRBJ2-3
v_call: TRBV27
cdr3_nt: TGTGCCAGCAGACCAATCTCCTATGTGGCAGATACGCAGTATTTT
cdr3_aa: CASRPISYVADTQYF

d_call: .
clone_size: .
j_call: TRBJ1-5
v_call: TRBV7-9
cdr3_nt: TGTGCCAGCTCCCCCGGGAGACTTCAGCCCCAGCATTTT
cdr3_aa: CASSPGRLQPQHF

d_call: .
clone_size: .
j_call: TRBJ2-2
v_call: TRBV29-1
cdr3_nt: TGCAGCGCCCGAGGGGGGACGGCCGCTAAGGCCGGGGAGCTGTTTTTT
cdr3_aa: CSARGGTAAKAGELFF

d_call: .
clone_size: .
j_call: TRBJ2-7
v_call: TRBV28
cdr3_nt: TGTGCCAGCAGTTTTCAGGACGAGCAGTACTTC
cdr3_aa: CASSFQDEQYF

d_call: .
clone_size: .
j_call: TRBJ1-1
v_call: TRBV5-1
cdr3_nt: TGCGCCAGCAGCTGGGGGACGGGGTTCTCTGAAGCTTTCTTT
cdr3_aa: CASSWGTGFSEAFF

d_call: .
clone_size: .
j_call: TRBJ2-1
v_call: TRBV6-5
cdr3_nt: TGTGCCAGCAGTTACGGCGGGACCGTTGAGCAGTTCTTC
cdr3_aa: CASSYGGTVEQFF

d_call: .
clone_size: .
j_call: TRBJ1-1
v_call: TRBV6-1
cdr3_nt: TGTGCCAGCAGTGAAAAGGTGGTCCCGAACACTGAAGCTTTCTTT
cdr3_aa: CASSEKVVPNTEAFF

d_call: TRBD2
clone_size: .
j_call: TRBJ2-2
v_call: TRBV27
cdr3_nt: TGTGCCAGCAGTCCGATCCTTTGGCGGGAGGGGAACACCGGGGAGCTGTTTTTT
cdr3_aa: CASSPILWREGNTGELFF

d_call: .
clone_size: .
j_call: TRBJ2-1
v_call: TRBV29-1
cdr3_nt: TGCAGCGTTCTTCGGGGGACCAACTACAATGAGCAGTTCTTC
cdr3_aa: CSVLRGTNYNEQFF